Following are 5 T cell receptor beta chains from one sample sequenced in a study of Ad26.COV2.S vaccination and SARS-CoV-2 variants. Repertoires were generated with immunoSEQ multiplex PCR, while TCRdb's copy carries only in-frame clones and drops some. The sample consists of 440,000 or so clones, over 80% of them appearing once. Treatment specified: some 20 received Ad26.COV2.S at low or high dose, single or two shots; roughly five received placebo; per-sample allocation not given. It was on day 63 after the first vaccine or placebo injection that samples were taken. The source material was peripheral blood, sampled in a trial of Ad26.COV2.S vaccine versus placebo. The receptors shown here come from a person between 18 and 65 years old who received the Ad26.COV2.S COVID-19 vaccine or a placebo.

With respect to this clone: A read error may be the cause here, since a much bigger clone is one base away. Different DNA sequences within this sample yield the same CDR3. The V call is TRBV27, the J call TRBJ2-7, with D maybe TRBD2 (5 bases). Germline lookup yields CDR1 MNHEY and CDR2 SMNVEV (reference sequence). This CDR3 has 13 amino acids. Trimming removed 3 bases from V and 1 base from J, with 7 bases in between. This CDR3 reads CASSFGVSYEQYF. Written as DNA, the CDR3 is TGTGCCAGCAGTTTCGGGGTTTCCTACGAGCAGTACTTC.

The V gene is TRBV6-2 or TRBV6-3, the J gene TRBJ2-2; 12 bases match TRBD2. This CDR3 contains 18 residues. Germline V gene sequence: CDR1 MNHEY, CDR2 SVGEGT. V lost 4 bases and J lost 5; bases outside the gene matches: 11. CDR3 in DNA: TGTGCCAGCAGTTCCCGGACTAGCGGGGAGTGGAAAACCGGGGAGCTGTTTTTT. Translated, it gives CASSSRTSGEWKTGELFF.

The chain is built from TRBV14 and TRBJ2-7, with D perhaps matching TRBD1 (5 bases). Looked up from germline, CDR1 is SGHDN and CDR2 is FVKESK. V was cut by 2 bases and J by 3 bases, with 11 bases left in between. The CDR3 runs to 14 residues. In DNA, the CDR3 is TGTGCCAGCAGCCAACCTACAGGATTCTACGAGCAGTACTTC. The encoded protein is CASSQPTGFYEQYF.

This clone was counted once. In DNA, the CDR3 is TGTGCCAGCAGTTACCAGATTAATGAAAAACTGTTTTTT. Translating gives CASSYQINEKLFF. The rearrangement uses TRBV6-2 or TRBV6-3 and TRBJ1-4, with D uncertain. Germline-derived CDR1 and CDR2 are MNHEY and SVGEGT. V was cut by 2 bases and J by 4 bases, with 5 bases left in between. CDR3 size: 13 residues.

The V and J genes are TRBV30 and TRBJ1-5; D perhaps matches TRBD1 (6 bases). The CDR3 length is 14 residues. With 3 bases removed from V and 11 bases from J, the gap between germline ends came to 20 bases. Germline CDR1 GTSNPN, CDR2 SVGIG (reference sequence). The CDR3 DNA follows: TGTGCCTGGAGACAGTCGGGGGCCGTGTGGACCCAGCATTTT. Translation gives CAWRQSGAVWTQHF.